This T cell receptor beta chain was recorded in a study of blood T cell repertoires in COVID-19. Looking at the study overall: There were acute and convalescent COVID-19 samples, and they came from the United States, Italy and Spain.

TCRdb keeps only in-frame clones here, not all; method: immunoSEQ multiplex PCR. Of some 80,000 clones in the sample, about 85% were seen once. The V and J ends lost 2 bases and 3 bases, in that order; junction bases with no gene match: 6. Germline V lookup: CDR1 KGHDR, CDR2 SFDVKD. The CDR3 has 16 residues. The specimen was peripheral blood. The sequence derives from a man in his sixties with active or convalescent COVID-19. The chain combines TRBV24-1 with TRBJ2-3, with 8 positions matching TRBD2. In nucleotides, the CDR3 is TGTGCCACCAGTGATTCCCGGGGGGGTACAACAGATACGCAGTATTTT. Amino acid sequence: CATSDSRGGTTDTQYF.